Listed here are 13 T cell receptor beta chains from one sample, sequenced in a study of blood T cell repertoires in COVID-19. Libraries were prepared by immunoSEQ multiplex PCR; TCRdb keeps only in-frame clonotypes and omits some of them. Counted here are over 250,000 clones, more than 75% occurring once; the ten biggest clones make up just under 1%. Sequenced material: peripheral blood. Receptors originate from a woman aged 40 to 50 who had recovered from COVID-19.

Notes on this clone: An end of the junction differs from the germline gene, which may be a read error. CDR3 DNA: TGTGCCAGCAGCCGGGCCGGGACTAGCGGGAGCCAAGGGACCCAGTACTTC. Its protein product is CASSRAGTSGSQGTQYF. The V and J genes are TRBV7-2 and TRBJ2-5; 14 nucleotides agree with TRBD2. Germline CDR1 and CDR2: SGHTA and FQGNSA. This CDR3 has 17 residues.

The V call is TRBV3-1 (or the pseudogene TRBV3-2), the J call TRBJ1-5; TRBD1 might be the D (6 bases). Germline V lookup: CDR1 LGHDT, CDR2 YNNKEL (reference sequence). This CDR3 is built from 13 residues. The CDR3 sequence: CARGQLSNQPQHF. The CDR3 region has the DNA TGTGCTCGAGGACAGCTTAGCAATCAGCCCCAGCATTTT.

This rearrangement joins TRBV11-3 to TRBJ2-1; tentative D call: TRBD2 (6 bases). This CDR3 has 14 amino acids. Germline-derived CDR1 and CDR2 are SGHNT and YENEEA. V lost 3 bases and J lost 8, with 14 bases in between. CDR3 DNA sequence: TGTGCCAGCAGCTTGGCCGGGAGACGCGATGAGCAGTTCTTC. Translating it yields CASSLAGRRDEQFF.

The rearrangement uses TRBV9 and TRBJ2-6; D uncertain. The CDR3 sequence is 15 residues long. Germline V gives CDR1 SGDLS, CDR2 YYNGEE. The V gene lost 2 bases and the J gene lost 0 bases, with 6 bases spanning the gap. The CDR3 sequence is CASSVEASGANVLTF. Here the CDR3 DNA reads TGTGCCAGCAGCGTTGAGGCCTCTGGGGCCAACGTCCTGACTTTC.

V is TRBV11-3 and J is TRBJ1-4; D not resolved. Trimming shortened V by 3 bases and J by 0 bases, and 8 bases separated the two germline ends. The CDR3 consists of 15 residues. Germline V CDR1 and CDR2: SGHNT, YENEEA. The CDR3 spells CASSFSRTTNEKLFF. The CDR3 DNA sequence: TGTGCCAGCAGCTTTAGTCGCACAACTAATGAAAAACTGTTTTTT.

The chain joins TRBV18 to TRBJ1-6, with a possible D match to TRBD1 (5 bases). Germline-derived CDR1 and CDR2 are KGHSH and LQKENI. Deletions cut 1 base from V and 8 bases from J, with 15 bases between. CDR3 length: 16 residues. This CDR3 reads CASSPLGGGEDSPLHF. The CDR3, as DNA: TGTGCCAGCTCACCACTCGGCGGGGGGGAGGATTCACCCCTCCACTTT.

The chain joins TRBV9 to TRBJ2-1; tentatively, D is TRBD2 (5 bases). The V gene lost 0 bases and the J gene lost 0 bases, with 10 bases spanning the gap. Germline V gene lookup returns CDR1 SGDLS and CDR2 YYNGEE. CDR3 size: 16 residues. CDR3 loop: CASSVEASFSYNEQFF. In DNA, the CDR3 is TGTGCCAGCAGCGTAGAGGCTAGCTTCTCCTACAATGAGCAGTTCTTC.

About this clone: A read error may account for a junction end that differs from germline. In DNA form, the CDR3 reads TGTGCCAGCAGCTTAGGTGGAGGGGGCCGAAACTTC. This codes for CASSLGGGGRNF. The chain combines TRBV7-9 with TRBJ1-2; 7 bases match TRBD1. The germline V gene encodes CDR1 SEHNR and CDR2 FQNEAQ (reference sequence). CDR3 length: 12 residues.

The genes are TRBV29-1 and TRBJ2-5; D unresolved. Germline CDR1 reads SQVTM; CDR2 reads ANQGSEA. The CDR3 length is 10 residues. The V and J ends lost 6 bases and 5 bases respectively, with 7 bases between them. CDR3 residues: CSVERETQYF. The CDR3 nucleotides are TGCAGCGTCGAACGGGAGACCCAGTACTTC. The entire variable domain, with the rest obtained from reference TRBV29-1 and TRBJ2-5, is as follows: SAVISQKPSRDICQRGTSLTIQCQVDSQVTMMFWYRQQPGQSLTLIATANQGSEATYESGFVIDKFPISRPNLTFSTLTVSNMSPEDSSIYLCSVERETQYFGPGTRLLVL.

The chain uses TRBV6-2 or TRBV6-3 and TRBJ1-1, with D maybe TRBD1 (6 bases). The germline V gene has CDR1 MNHEY and CDR2 SVGEGT. The CDR3 covers 15 residues. Trimming took 5 bases from V and 4 from J, leaving 17 bases between them. The CDR3 coding sequence is TGTGCCAGCAGTCGAAAAATGGGGGGGGCCACTGAAGCTTTCTTT. It specifies CASSRKMGGATEAFF.

The chain combines TRBV5-1 with TRBJ2-1; D is possibly TRBD2 (6 bases). Germline loops: CDR1 SGHRS, CDR2 YFSETQ. V lost 2 bases and J 5 bases, leaving 11 bases between the germline ends. The CDR3 totals 14 residues. The CDR3 DNA reads TGCGCCAGCAGCTTTGAACTAGCCCACAATGAGCAGTTCTTC. Residues: CASSFELAHNEQFF.

The chain couples TRBV9 to TRBJ2-1, with D unresolved. Deletions cut 4 bases from V and 0 bases from J, with 14 bases between. The CDR3 spans 16 residues. CDR1 and CDR2 from the germline V gene are SGDLS and YYNGEE. The CDR3 DNA is TGTGCCAGCAGCCCCGCCCAGGAACCCTCCTACAATGAGCAGTTCTTC. Its translation is CASSPAQEPSYNEQFF.

The V call is TRBV25-1, the J call TRBJ2-3; 7 bases are a match to TRBD2. The junction had 7 bases not matched to a gene; V was cut back by 4 bases and J by 6 bases. Germline V gene data show CDR1 as MGHDK and CDR2 as SYGVNS. The CDR3 is made up of 14 amino acids. The CDR3 loop reads CASSGGLFGDTQYF. The CDR3 coding sequence is TGTGCCAGCAGTGGGGGACTATTTGGCGATACGCAGTATTTT. Together with reference TRBV25-1 and TRBJ2-3, the CDR3 gives the full variable domain: EADIYQTPRYLVIGTGKKITLECSQTMGHDKMYWYQQDPGMELHLIHYSYGVNSTEKGDLSSESTVSRIRTEHFPLTLESARPSHTSQYLCASSGGLFGDTQYFGPGTRLTVL.